Detailed here is one T cell receptor (beta chain). As yet, its antigen is unknown. Sequence at one end of the junction differs from germline and may be a read error. The sample is drawn from a study of CD8+CD57+ T cells in acquired aplastic anemia. In the study overall: Sorted CD4+ and CD8+ cells gave a mean 3.2 ug DNA, range about 0.19 to 27.4 ug. Notes on the study in general: Statistical testing detected no significant gap in CD8+ Simpson's diversity between patients and controls. The number of CD8+ CDR3 sequences shared by patients and controls was roughly 31.

The CDR3 has 11 residues. The germline gives CDR1 SGHTA, CDR2 FQGNSA. Genomic DNA served as template for TCR beta VDJ and CDR3 profiling. MiXCR was run by TCRdb on the reads, yielding one entry per CDR3 protein. This repertoire shows a few hundred thousand distinct CDR3 sequences, approximately 57% found once; its top ten account for 7.5% to 9%. Sample: sorted CD4+, CD8+, or CD8+CD57+ T cells (not recorded which) from PBMCs. This TCR derives from a human donor with severe aplastic anemia or a healthy control (not recorded which). The chain recombines TRBV7-2 with TRBJ2-7, with no clear D. The CDR3 spells CASSPSHEQYF. The CDR3 bases are TGCGCCAGCAGCCCCTCACACGAGCAGTACTTC.